The 22 T cell receptor beta chains given below trace back to one sample, sequenced in a study of spatial heterogeneity in lung cancer (dated by TCRdb to between 2018 and 2020). The meaning of the sample's time point label: blood at routine non-recurrence follow-up after resection. Library preparation was by 5' RACE. Sequenced using a NextSeq 500. The public reads were reanalyzed by TCRdb: fastp trimming at Q25, MiXCR alignment, in-frame beta chains only. Under each unique CDR3 protein, matching rows form one entry showing the most common genes and DNA. This sample comprises 35,000 to 55,000 distinct CDR3 sequences, under 25% of them detected only once. Roughly 7.2% of the sample rests with the top ten. The sequenced sample was PBMCs, obtained at follow-up. The origin of the receptors is a female donor with early-stage non-small cell lung cancer.

The V and J genes are TRBV7-9 and TRBJ2-7; D is perhaps TRBD1 (6 bases). V lost 8 bases and J 3 bases, leaving 8 bases between the germline ends. The germline CDR1 and CDR2 sequences are SEHNR and FQNEAQ (reference sequence). This CDR3 is 11 amino acids long. CDR3 in DNA: TGTGCCAGCGAGGACAGCTACGAGCAGTACTTC. Residues: CASEDSYEQYF.

Here the CDR3 reads CATSRDPRGRSYNEQFF. DNA for the CDR3: TGTGCCACCAGCAGAGACCCCAGGGGGAGGTCCTACAATGAGCAGTTCTTC. The V call is TRBV15, the J call TRBJ2-1; TRBD1 might be the D (7 bases). V lost 0 bases and J 1 base, leaving 13 bases between the germline ends. Germline CDR1 is LNHNV and CDR2 is YYDKDF (reference sequence). The CDR3 contains 17 residues.

This clonotype was counted at least ten times. The J gene is TRBJ2-1, the V gene TRBV18, with 10 bases lining up with TRBD2. J was trimmed by 7 bases and V by 3 bases; bases with no gene match: 6. Germline loops: CDR1 KGHSH, CDR2 LQKENI. This CDR3 contains 15 residues. DNA for the CDR3: TGTGCCAGCTCACCGGGTCTAGCGGGAGATAATGAGCAGTTCTTC. Translating it yields CASSPGLAGDNEQFF.

There are a few counts of this clonotype. The J gene is TRBJ2-1, the V gene TRBV11-2; 7 bases align to TRBD2. The CDR3 has 15 amino acids. V was clipped by 5 bases and J by 0 bases; unmatched bases: 4. Per the germline V gene, CDR1 is SGHAT and CDR2 is FQNNGV. In DNA form, the CDR3 reads TGTGCCAGCAGCCCGAGCGGGACCTCCTACAATGAGCAGTTCTTC. It translates to CASSPSGTSYNEQFF.

This clonotype was observed at least ten times. This chain connects TRBV29-1 to TRBJ1-1, with TRBD1 as a possible D gene (5 bases). Deletions cut 2 bases from V and 5 bases from J, with 9 bases between. This CDR3 is 12 amino acids long. The V gene's germline CDR1 is SQVTM and CDR2 ANQGSEA. For the CDR3, the DNA is TGCAGCGTTGAATTTGGGGGTACTGAAGCTTTCTTT. It encodes CSVEFGGTEAFF.

This clonotype was counted between two and nine times. The V gene is TRBV5-4, the J gene TRBJ2-1, with 11 bases fitting TRBD2. The ends lost 4 bases at V and 8 bases at J; junction bases unmatched: 5. CDR1 SGHNT and CDR2 YYREEE come from the germline V gene (reference sequence). CDR3 length: 14 residues. The CDR3 nucleotides read TGTGCCAGCAGCAATAGCGGGGGGGCCTATGAGCAGTTCTTC. This sequence encodes CASSNSGGAYEQFF.

This clonotype was seen at least ten times. The rearrangement joins TRBV28 to TRBJ2-1; D is ambiguous. Germline lookup yields CDR1 MDHEN and CDR2 SYDVKM. This CDR3 spans 13 amino acids. The ends were cut back, 6 bases at V and 3 bases at J, with 9 bases in the middle. The CDR3: CASRSPNYNEQFF. The CDR3 DNA reads TGTGCCAGCAGGTCCCCCAACTACAATGAGCAGTTCTTC.

The chain joins TRBV29-1 to TRBJ2-2, with D maybe TRBD2 (6 bases). This CDR3 is built from 13 residues. The germline V gene has CDR1 SQVTM and CDR2 ANQGSEA. V lost 1 base to trimming and J lost 6 bases, with 9 bases between them. The CDR3 reads CSVEVAASGELFF. DNA of the CDR3: TGCAGCGTTGAAGTAGCGGCCTCCGGGGAGCTGTTTTTT.

This chain connects TRBV20-1 to TRBJ2-3, with D possibly matching TRBD2 (5 bases). The germline CDR1 and CDR2 sequences are DFQATT and SNEGSKA (reference sequence). The V and J ends lost 5 bases and 6 bases respectively, with 9 bases between them. This CDR3 comprises 11 residues. Here the CDR3 reads CSAYREDTQYF. The CDR3 coding sequence is TGCAGTGCTTATAGGGAGGATACGCAGTATTTT.

A note on this clonotype: Possible read error: a much larger clone is one base away. This chain connects TRBV6-6 to TRBJ1-2; 7 nucleotides line up with TRBD1. V shed 1 base, J shed 6 bases, and the junction held 8 bases outside the gene matches. Germline CDR1 MNHNY, CDR2 SVGAGI (reference sequence). CDR3 size: 15 residues. This CDR3 is CASSYYIRGYHGYTF. The CDR3 nucleotides are TGTGCCAGCAGTTACTATATCAGGGGGTATCATGGCTACACCTTC.

This chain connects TRBV5-1 to TRBJ2-7; tentative D call: TRBD2 (8 bases). This CDR3 is 15 amino acids long. V lost 4 bases and J 4 bases, leaving 18 bases between the germline ends. Germline CDR1 SGHRS, CDR2 YFSETQ. This CDR3 is CASSTTGSGRYEQYF. For the CDR3, the DNA is TGCGCCAGCAGCACGACAGGGAGCGGGAGATACGAGCAGTACTTC.

This clonotype was counted between two and nine times. The chain recombines TRBV20-1 with TRBJ2-5; 10 bases align to TRBD2. CDR3 length: 15 amino acids. Germline V gene sequence: CDR1 DFQATT, CDR2 SNEGSKA (reference sequence). V was clipped by 5 bases and J by 5 bases; unmatched bases: 11. As DNA, the CDR3 is TGCAGTGCTCCTTACCAGCGGGGGGGGGCGGAGACCCAGTACTTC. Its translation: CSAPYQRGGAETQYF.

The table lists this clonotype with a few counts. The chain uses TRBV16 and TRBJ2-1; 7 bases fit TRBD2. The germline V gene has CDR1 KGHSY and CDR2 FQNENV. The ends lost 2 bases at V and 3 bases at J; junction bases unmatched: 4. The CDR3 has 15 residues. This CDR3 is CASSQGLADYNEQFF. CDR3 nucleotide sequence: TGTGCCAGCAGCCAAGGGCTAGCGGACTACAATGAGCAGTTCTTC.

The table lists this clonotype with a few counts. The CDR3: CASSLRAGTDTDTQYF. The CDR3 coding sequence is TGTGCCAGCAGCCTCCGGGCCGGGACGGACACAGATACGCAGTATTTT. V usage is TRBV7-9 and J usage is TRBJ2-3; D may be TRBD1 or TRBD2 (5 bases each). Germline CDR1 SEHNR, CDR2 FQNEAQ (reference sequence). CDR3 length equals 16 residues. V was shortened by 5 bases and J by 2 bases, with 17 bases between the two germline ends.

The gene calls are TRBV7-9 and TRBJ2-1, with 8 positions matching TRBD2. The CDR3 sequence is 16 residues long. Germline V gene data show CDR1 as SEHNR and CDR2 as FQNEAQ (reference sequence). V shed 4 bases and J 4 bases; nucleotides not matched to a gene: 9. CDR3 amino acids: CASSSLFRGRYNEQFF. DNA of the CDR3: TGTGCCAGCAGCTCCCTCTTTCGCGGGAGGTACAATGAGCAGTTCTTC.

There are a few counts of this clonotype. This CDR3 is CASSLRTGASTEAFF. In nucleotides, the CDR3 is TGTGCCAGCAGCTTGAGGACAGGGGCGTCCACTGAAGCTTTCTTT. The V and J genes are TRBV11-2 and TRBJ1-1, with 9 bases matching TRBD1. This CDR3 has 15 amino acids. Trimming removed 3 bases from V and 4 bases from J; junction bases left unmatched: 6. Germline V gives CDR1 SGHAT, CDR2 FQNNGV. The entire variable domain, with the rest obtained from reference TRBV11-2 and TRBJ1-1, is as follows: EAGVAQSPRYKIIEKRQSVAFWCNPISGHATLYWYQQILGQGPKLLIQFQNNGVVDDSQLPKDRFSAERLKGVDSTLKIQPAKLEDSAVYLCASSLRTGASTEAFFGQGTRLTVV.

The V call is TRBV7-8, the J call TRBJ1-5, with 7 bases aligning to TRBD1. This CDR3 region has 19 residues. V lost 5 bases, J lost 0 bases, and 16 bases stayed unmatched. Germline V lookup: CDR1 SGHVS, CDR2 FQNEAQ. DNA of the CDR3: TGTGCCAGCAGCCTCTTAGGCAGGGGGGCTGGTTATAGCAATCAGCCCCAGCATTTT. It specifies CASSLLGRGAGYSNQPQHF.

This clonotype was picked up a small number of times. The chain links TRBV11-3 to TRBJ2-1, with 13 bases lining up with TRBD2. After removal of 1 base from V and 15 bases from J, the junction contained 9 bases not matched to a gene. Germline V lookup: CDR1 SGHNT, CDR2 YENEEA. This CDR3 contains 15 residues. CDR3 amino acids: CASSLGTSGSSPRFF. The CDR3 nucleotides read TGTGCCAGCAGCTTAGGGACTAGCGGGAGTTCCCCGCGGTTCTTC.

The chain uses TRBV20-1 and TRBJ2-1, with 9 nucleotides matching TRBD2. This CDR3 spans 15 amino acids. Per germline, CDR1 DFQATT and CDR2 SNEGSKA (reference sequence). After removal of 0 bases from V and 6 bases from J, the junction contained 6 bases not matched to a gene. The CDR3 coding sequence is TGCAGTGCTAGAGATAGCGGGAGTTTCGGCAATGAGCAGTTCTTC. The encoded protein is CSARDSGSFGNEQFF.

The gene calls are TRBV13 and TRBJ1-2; the D gene is possibly TRBD1 (6 bases). Germline V gives CDR1 PRHDT, CDR2 FYEKMQ (reference sequence). V was shortened by 4 bases and J by 4 bases, with 16 bases between the two germline ends. This CDR3 has 15 amino acids. Here the CDR3 reads CASSYARGLGYGYTF. The DNA of the CDR3 is TGTGCCAGCAGCTACGCCCGGGGGCTCGGCTATGGCTACACCTTC.

This clonotype appeared a few times. This rearrangement joins TRBV20-1 to TRBJ1-6; perhaps TRBD1 as D (6 bases). Germline V CDR1 and CDR2: DFQATT, SNEGSKA (reference sequence). V lost 0 bases and J 0 bases, leaving 12 bases between the germline ends. The CDR3 has 17 residues. The DNA for the CDR3 is TGCAGTGCTAGAGATTACAGGGAAAGCTCCTATAATTCACCCCTCCACTTT. This gives the protein CSARDYRESSYNSPLHF.

In this sample, this clonotype turned up many times. The chain recombines TRBV20-1 with TRBJ1-5; TRBD1 matches at 10 bases. This CDR3 contains 16 residues. Trimming at V came to 6 bases and at J to 3 bases, leaving 11 bases not matched to a gene. Germline V CDR1 and CDR2: DFQATT, SNEGSKA (reference sequence). This chain's CDR3 is CSAQSGTGAFNQPQHF. CDR3 DNA: TGCAGTGCGCAATCCGGGACAGGGGCCTTCAATCAGCCCCAGCATTTT.